This TCR beta chain stems from a study of CD8 T cells in ankylosing spondylitis. Study observations and caveats: Seemingly characteristic of ankylosing spondylitis blood was a TCR beta motif consisting of several highly homologous variants. Reported data indicate significant enrichment of disease-linked clones within matched ankylosing spondylitis synovial fluid. Disease-linked clones bore a CD8+ phenotype and were relatively rare in peripheral blood.

As regards this clonotype: Antigen specificity is unknown.

Quantitative barcoded 5'-RACE was used to prepare TCR beta libraries. TCRdb reanalysed the 5' RACE reads using MiXCR and keeps one entry per CDR3 protein. The sample has 250,000 to 300,000 distinct CDR3 sequences, about 18% seen once. The V gene's germline CDR1 is SNHLY and CDR2 FYNNEI. With 3 bases removed from V and 5 bases from J, the gap between germline ends came to 21 bases. CDR3 length: 17 amino acids. The receptor comes from a male donor with ankylosing spondylitis or in good health (not recorded which). Sequenced material: blood, either unsorted or a sorted T cell fraction (not recorded which). The V gene is TRBV2, the J gene TRBJ2-3; TRBD1 is a possible D gene (6 bases). The CDR3 spells CASSDLPTGHARDTQYF. The CDR3 bases are TGTGCCAGCAGTGATTTACCGACAGGTCACGCAAGAGATACGCAGTATTTT.